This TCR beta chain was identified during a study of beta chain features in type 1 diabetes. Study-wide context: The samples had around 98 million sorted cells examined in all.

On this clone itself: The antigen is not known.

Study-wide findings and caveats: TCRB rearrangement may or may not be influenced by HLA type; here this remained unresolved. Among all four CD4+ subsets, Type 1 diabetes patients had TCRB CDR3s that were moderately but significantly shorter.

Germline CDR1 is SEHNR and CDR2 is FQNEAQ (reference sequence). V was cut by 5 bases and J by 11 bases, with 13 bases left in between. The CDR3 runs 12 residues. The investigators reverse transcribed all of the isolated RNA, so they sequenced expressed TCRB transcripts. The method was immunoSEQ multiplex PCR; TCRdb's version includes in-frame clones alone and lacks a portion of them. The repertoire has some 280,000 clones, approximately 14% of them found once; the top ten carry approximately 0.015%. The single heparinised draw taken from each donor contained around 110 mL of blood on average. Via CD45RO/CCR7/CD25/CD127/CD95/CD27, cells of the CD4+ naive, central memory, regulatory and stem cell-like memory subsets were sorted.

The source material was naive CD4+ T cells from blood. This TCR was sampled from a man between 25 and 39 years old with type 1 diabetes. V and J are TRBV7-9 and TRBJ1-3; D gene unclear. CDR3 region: CASSPERSSIYF. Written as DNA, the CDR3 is TGTGCCAGCAGCCCCGAGCGAAGTTCCATATATTTT.